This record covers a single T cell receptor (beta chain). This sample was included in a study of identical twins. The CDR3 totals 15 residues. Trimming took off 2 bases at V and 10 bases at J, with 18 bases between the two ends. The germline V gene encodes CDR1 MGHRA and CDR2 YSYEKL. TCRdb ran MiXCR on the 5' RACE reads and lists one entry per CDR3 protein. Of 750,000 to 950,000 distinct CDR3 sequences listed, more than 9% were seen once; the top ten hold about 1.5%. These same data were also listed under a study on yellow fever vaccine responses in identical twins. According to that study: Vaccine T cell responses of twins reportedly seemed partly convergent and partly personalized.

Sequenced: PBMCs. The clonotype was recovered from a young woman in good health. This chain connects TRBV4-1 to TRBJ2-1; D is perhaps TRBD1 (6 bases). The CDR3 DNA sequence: TGCGCCAGCAGCCAATCTGGGGCAGGGGCTTGGGAGCAGTTCTTC. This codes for CASSQSGAGAWEQFF.